These 27 T cell receptor beta chains came from one sample sequenced in a study of CD8+ T cells in alopecia areata. Extracted from the samples, RNA was reverse transcribed into cDNA to serve as the sequencing template. Clones were read by immunoSEQ multiplex PCR, and TCRdb kept only the in-frame ones, dropping some. Altogether around 110,000 clones were found in the sample, and no singletons occur. The sequenced sample was lesional skin. These receptors originate from a C3H/HeJ mouse with alopecia areata. The MHC haplotype of this mouse line is H2-k.

This clone came up many times. The gene names here belong to mouse. Sequencing ends 4 residues short of the CDR3 end; the germline J gene provides the rest. This chain connects TRBV13-3 to TRBJ1-4; 10 bases line up with TRBD1. From germline, CDR1 is NNHDY and CDR2 SYVADS. This CDR3 region has 15 residues. V shed 5 bases, J shed 2 bases, and the junction held 3 bases outside the gene matches. The chain's CDR3 is CASRGQGRSNERLFF. The DNA read from the CDR3 is TGTGCCAGCAGGGGACAGGGGCGATCCAACGAA.

For this clone: Gene names follow the mouse nomenclature. The read is 4 residues too short to cover the CDR3 end, so that end is filled in from the germline J gene. The chain links TRBV19 to TRBJ2-1, with 8 bases matching TRBD1. J gave up 3 bases and V 5 bases, and 7 bases lay outside the gene matches. This CDR3 has 15 amino acids. Germline values: CDR1 FNHDT, CDR2 SITEND (reference sequence). The CDR3 sequence: CASSITGGSYAEQFF. The part of the CDR3 DNA that was read is TGTGCCAGCAGCATCACAGGGGGAAGCTATGCT.

This clone turned up a few times. The listed genes are named as in mouse. The CDR3 goes on 4 residues after the read ends, and that part is filled in from the germline J gene. The chain links TRBV13-3 to TRBJ1-4; D is possibly TRBD1 (6 bases). The CDR3 consists of 15 residues. Germline-derived CDR1 and CDR2 are NNHDY and SYVADS. The sequenced part of the CDR3 DNA is TGTGCCAGCAGTGATCCAGGGGAGAGAGGCGAA. Translated: CASSDPGERGE. The whole CDR3 region reads CASSDPGERGERLFF.

This clone was seen more than once but under ten times. The germline and genes are mouse ones. The read halts 4 residues ahead of the CDR3 end, with the missing end drawn from the germline J gene. The chain employs TRBV13-3 and TRBJ2-4; D is ambiguous. The germline V gene encodes CDR1 NNHDY and CDR2 SYVADS. The CDR3 runs 14 residues. V gave up 6 bases and J gave up 0 bases, with 11 bases separating them. The CDR3 is CASTPTSSQNTLYF. The CDR3 DNA, read in part, is TGTGCCAGCACCCCGACATCTAGTCAAAAC.

This clone was seen more than once but under ten times. Germline and genes: mouse. Coverage ceases 4 residues before the CDR3 finishes, and the germline J gene fills in the end. V is TRBV17 and J is TRBJ2-5; tentative D call: TRBD2 (5 bases). Germline lookup yields CDR1 MNHDT and CDR2 YYDKIL. The germline V and J ends were trimmed by 0 bases and 0 bases, with 7 bases remaining between them. The CDR3 length is 15 residues. CDR3 DNA (partial): TGTGCTAGCAGTAGAGAACTGGTTAACCAAGAC. Its translation is CASSRELVNQD. The whole CDR3 region reads CASSRELVNQDTQYF. Combining the CDR3 with reference TRBV17 and TRBJ2-5 gives the whole variable domain DTTVKQNPRYKLARVGKPVNLICSQTMNHDTMYWYQKKPNQAPKLLLFYYDKILNREADTFEKFQSSRPNNSFCSLYIGSAGLEYSAMYLCASSRELVNQDTQYFGPGTRLLVL.

Points on this clone: Genes and germline come from the mouse. The CDR3 end is not reached by the read, which stops 4 residues before it; the germline J gene fills it in. V gene TRBV13-1 combines with J gene TRBJ2-7; 8 bases map to TRBD2. V was pared by 0 bases and J by 2 bases, with 4 bases of the junction left unmatched. Per the germline V gene, CDR1 is NSHNY and CDR2 is SYGAGN. The CDR3 spans 15 residues. CDR3: CASSDEAGGPYEQYF. The part of the CDR3 DNA that was read is TGTGCCAGCAGTGATGAGGCTGGGGGGCCCTAT.

Points on this clone: Mouse gene names apply. The read stops 4 residues short of the end of the CDR3; the missing end is completed from the germline J gene. V is TRBV13-3 and J is TRBJ2-3, with TRBD2 matching 8 bases. The CDR3 contains 16 residues. V lost 2 bases and J lost 0; bases outside the gene matches: 5. Germline V gene sequence: CDR1 NNHDY, CDR2 SYVADS. CDR3 bases read: TGTGCCAGCAGTGAGACGACTGGGGCTAGTGCAGAA. Translation gives CASSETTGASAE. The whole CDR3 reads CASSETTGASAETLYF.

This clone was counted between two and nine times. Genes and germline come from the mouse. The sequence runs out 4 residues before the end of the CDR3; the remainder is reconstructed from the germline J gene. V usage is TRBV1 and J usage is TRBJ2-1; 7 nucleotides match TRBD2. Per germline, CDR1 NSQYPW and CDR2 LRSPGD (reference sequence). The length of the CDR3 is 14 residues. The V and J ends lost 7 bases and 1 base, in that order; junction bases with no gene match: 4. The CDR3 is CTCNLLGNYAEQFF. The sequenced CDR3 bases are TGCACCTGCAACCTACTGGGGAACTATGCT.

This clone was seen only a few times. Genes and germline are mouse. The covered CDR3 bases are TGTGCCAGCAGTTTCCGGGACAGGGCAAACTCC. Protein: CASSFRDRANS. The full CDR3 sequence reads CASSFRDRANSDYTF. The chain carries TRBV19 and TRBJ1-2; 9 bases agree with TRBD1. The read stops 4 residues short of the end of the CDR3; the missing end is completed from the germline J gene. CDR1 FNHDT and CDR2 SITEND come from the germline V gene (reference sequence). The J segment lost 0 bases and the V segment lost 4 bases, leaving 4 bases of the junction unmatched. This CDR3 region has 15 residues.

The table lists this clone with a few counts. Mouse gene names apply. CDR3 DNA, as far as it was read: TGTGCTAGCAGCCCCGGGACACCCTAT. This codes for CASSPGTPY. The whole CDR3 protein is CASSPGTPYEQYF. V and J are TRBV17 and TRBJ2-7; D is possibly TRBD1 (6 bases). The CDR3 is cut off 4 residues early in the read; its end comes from the germline J gene. The V gene lost 6 bases and the J gene lost 2 bases, with 11 bases spanning the gap. CDR3 length: 13 amino acids. In germline, CDR1 is MNHDT, CDR2 YYDKIL. The whole variable domain, remainder taken from reference TRBV17 and TRBJ2-7, is DTTVKQNPRYKLARVGKPVNLICSQTMNHDTMYWYQKKPNQAPKLLLFYYDKILNREADTFEKFQSSRPNNSFCSLYIGSAGLEYSAMYLCASSPGTPYEQYFGPGTRLTVL.

Regarding this clone: Genes and germline are mouse. CDR3 protein: CASRARAETLYF. The covered CDR3 bases are TGTGCTAGCAGGGCCAGGGCAGAA. V gene TRBV17 combines with J gene TRBJ2-3; the D is unclear. The DNA ends 4 residues before the CDR3 does, and the rest of the CDR3 is filled in from the germline J gene. V was clipped by 6 bases and J by 3 bases, with 7 bases between them. Germline V gene lookup returns CDR1 MNHDT and CDR2 YYDKIL. CDR3 size: 12 residues.

The sample holds many counts of this clone. Gene names follow the mouse nomenclature. The read comes to an end 4 residues before the CDR3 does, leaving the germline J gene to fill in the end. The chain employs TRBV13-3 and TRBJ2-1, with 8 positions matching TRBD2. This CDR3 spans 15 amino acids. The V gene end was trimmed by 0 bases and the J gene end by 2 bases; junction bases not matched to a gene: 1. The germline CDR1 and CDR2 sequences are NNHDY and SYVADS. The CDR3 sequence: CASSDVGGYYAEQFF. Incomplete CDR3 DNA: TGTGCCAGCAGTGATGTGGGGGGGTACTATGCT.

To note about this clone: The gene symbols are mouse symbols. The read gets to within 4 residues of the CDR3 end, and the germline J gene fills in the rest. The chain is built from TRBV13-2 and TRBJ2-2, with D perhaps TRBD1 (5 bases). Looked up from germline, CDR1 is NNHNN and CDR2 is SYGAGS (reference sequence). V lost 2 bases to trimming and J lost 3 bases, with 14 bases between them. The CDR3 contains 16 residues. The CDR3 sequence: CASGERRAADTGQLYF. The CDR3 bases that were read are TGTGCCAGCGGTGAGCGCAGGGCGGCGGACACCGGG.

This clone has more than one count but fewer than ten. Gene and germline names: mouse. The read finishes 4 residues shy of the CDR3 end, and the germline J gene is used to complete it. This chain uses TRBV1 with TRBJ2-5, with TRBD2 as a possible D gene (6 bases). The CDR3 is 16 residues long. The ends were cut back, 0 bases at V and 2 bases at J, with 12 bases in the middle. Germline V CDR1 and CDR2: NSQYPW, LRSPGD (reference sequence). CDR3 DNA (partial): TGCACCTGCAGTGCAGATCTGGGGCCCCTCCAAGAC. Protein: CTCSADLGPLQD. In full, the CDR3 reads CTCSADLGPLQDTQYF.

This clone was observed a few times. The gene names here belong to mouse. The read stops 4 residues short of the end of the CDR3; the missing end is completed from the germline J gene. The chain carries TRBV13-3 and TRBJ2-4; 9 bases fit TRBD1. Germline CDR1 reads NNHDY; CDR2 reads SYVADS. The J segment lost 2 bases and the V segment lost 3 bases, leaving 4 bases of the junction unmatched. The CDR3 runs to 15 residues. The sequenced CDR3 bases are TGTGCCAGCAGTGTAGGGACAGGGAATCAAAAC. Translating gives CASSVGTGNQN. The CDR3 in full is CASSVGTGNQNTLYF. The full variable domain, its missing parts supplied by reference TRBV13-3 and TRBJ2-4, is EAAVTQSPRSKVAVTGGKVTLSCHQTNNHDYMYWYRQDTGHGLRLIHYSYVADSTEKGDIPDGYKASRPSQENFSLILELASLSQTAVYFCASSVGTGNQNTLYFGAGTRLSVL.

In this sample, this clone turned up a few times. Germline and genes here are mouse. The CDR3 end lies 4 residues beyond the end of the read and is filled in from the germline J gene. The rearrangement uses TRBV13-3 and TRBJ1-1; no reliable D call. Per the germline V gene, CDR1 is NNHDY and CDR2 is SYVADS. This CDR3 has 13 amino acids. The sequenced CDR3 bases are TGTGCCAGCAGTGATGCCCTGGGTGGA. Encoded protein: CASSDALGG. The full CDR3 protein is CASSDALGGEVFF.

To note about this clone: Gene names refer to mouse genes. The read ends 4 residues shy of where the CDR3 ends; the end is completed using the germline J gene. The chain joins TRBV16 to TRBJ2-7; 12 bases agree with TRBD2. CDR1 SGHSA and CDR2 FRNQAP come from the germline V gene. The length of the CDR3 is 15 residues. Trimming took 2 bases from V and 3 from J; bases not matched to a gene: 2. CDR3 sequence reads: CASSLRDWGVYEQYF. CDR3 DNA, as far as it was read: TGTGCAAGCAGCTTAAGGGACTGGGGGGTCTAT.

Note on this clone: Mouse gene names apply. Partial CDR3 DNA: TGTGCCTGGAGTGAGACGGGACTGGGGGGGCTTGCT. Translating it yields CAWSETGLGGLA. The whole CDR3 reads CAWSETGLGGLAEQFF. The rearrangement uses TRBV31 and TRBJ2-1; the match to TRBD2 covers 14 bases. The CDR3 is cut off 4 residues early in the read; its end comes from the germline J gene. Germline loops: CDR1 GKSSPN, CDR2 SITVG. J gave up 6 bases and V 2 bases, and 6 bases lay outside the gene matches. The length of the CDR3 is 16 residues.

As regards this clone: Gene names are mouse gene names. From the germline J gene comes the end of the CDR3, since the read stops 4 residues before it. This chain connects TRBV13-2 to TRBJ2-1; D possibly corresponds to TRBD2 (7 bases). This CDR3 comprises 13 residues. From germline, CDR1 is NNHNN and CDR2 SYGAGS (reference sequence). The CDR3 here is CASGGGPGAEQFF. The CDR3 bases that were read are TGTGCCAGCGGGGGGGGCCCTGGGGCT.

As for this clone: The DNA translation disagrees with the TCRdb protein at residue 11, so the protein in this description comes from the DNA. Gene names denote mouse genes. Here the CDR3 reads CASSFAQNNSPLYF. The CDR3 DNA, read in part, is TGTGCCAGCAGTTTCGCTCAGAATAATTCGCCC. The chain carries TRBV14 and TRBJ1-6; D remains unclear. The read gets to within 3 residues of the CDR3 end, and the germline J gene fills in the rest. TRBJ1-6 has ORF status, its function being uncertain. The CDR3 covers 14 residues. The germline V and J ends were trimmed by 1 base and 5 bases, with 7 bases remaining between them. The germline CDR1 and CDR2 sequences are SGHDT and FRDEAV.

Regarding this clone: Mouse gene names and germline throughout. The read gets to within 4 residues of the CDR3 end, and the germline J gene fills in the rest. This rearrangement joins TRBV17 to TRBJ2-1, with TRBD2 identical over 8 bases. After removal of 2 bases from V and 1 base from J, the junction contained 4 bases not matched to a gene. Germline CDR1 MNHDT, CDR2 YYDKIL. This CDR3 has 16 amino acids. The CDR3 DNA, read in part, is TGTGCTAGCAGTAGATACTGGGGGAAAAACTATGCT. Its translation is CASSRYWGKNYA. The full CDR3 protein reads CASSRYWGKNYAEQFF.

This clone was detected a few times. The gene symbols are mouse symbols. The CDR3 extends 4 residues past the end of the read, so its final part is completed from the germline J gene. The rearrangement uses TRBV16 and TRBJ1-1; weak D call: TRBD1 (5 bases). CDR1 is SGHSA, CDR2 FRNQAP, per germline. This CDR3 contains 11 residues. Trimming stripped 10 bases from V and 0 bases from J, with 6 bases between. The CDR3 is CATGTNTEVFF. CDR3 DNA (partial): TGTGCAACAGGGACAAACACA.

This clone was observed a handful of times. The protein listed by TCRdb differs at residue 14 from the translated DNA, so the DNA translation is shown. The genes are named according to mouse. The read is 3 residues too short to cover the CDR3 end, so that end is filled in from the germline J gene. The chain couples TRBV13-3 to TRBJ1-3, with TRBD1 matching 9 bases. From germline, CDR1 is NNHDY and CDR2 SYVADS. This CDR3 has 17 residues. V shed 5 bases and J 0 bases; nucleotides not matched to a gene: 9. The CDR3 DNA, read in part, is TGTGCCAGCAGCCCGGGACAGGGTCTCGGTTCTGGAAATACG. Its protein product is CASSPGQGLGSGNT. The complete CDR3 sequence is CASSPGQGLGSGNTLYF. Supplemented by reference TRBV13-3 and TRBJ1-3, the full variable domain reads EAAVTQSPRSKVAVTGGKVTLSCHQTNNHDYMYWYRQDTGHGLRLIHYSYVADSTEKGDIPDGYKASRPSQENFSLILELASLSQTAVYFCASSPGQGLGSGNTLYFGEGSRLIVV.

This clone was seen only a few times. Gene names and germline match the mouse. The read terminates 4 residues before the CDR3 end, so the remaining end is supplied by the germline J gene. Other DNA sequences within the sample encode an identical CDR3. V usage is TRBV19 and J usage is TRBJ2-7; D perhaps matches TRBD2 (7 bases). Germline V CDR1 and CDR2: FNHDT, SITEND (reference sequence). The CDR3 runs 14 residues. V was pared by 2 bases and J by 2 bases, with 11 bases between. CDR3 bases read: TGTGCCAGCAGTATGTCTGGGGGCGCCTAT. This translates into CASSMSGGAY. The entire CDR3 sequence reads CASSMSGGAYEQYF.

In its sample, this clone was seen a few times. Each gene name is a mouse one. The CDR3 end lies 4 residues beyond the end of the read and is filled in from the germline J gene. V is TRBV19 and J is TRBJ2-4, with 7 bases lining up with TRBD2. From germline, CDR1 is FNHDT and CDR2 SITEND (reference sequence). The CDR3 has 14 amino acids. The DNA read from the CDR3 is TGTGCCAGCAGTATATTCTGGGGGAGAAAC. Protein: CASSIFWGRN. The entire CDR3 sequence reads CASSIFWGRNTLYF.

As for this clone: Germline and genes: mouse. The read falls 4 residues short of the CDR3 end, and the missing part is taken from the germline J gene. The sample has other DNA sequences that encode this CDR3 too. The genes are TRBV19 and TRBJ2-5; 8 nucleotides line up with TRBD2. The CDR3 loop spans 13 amino acids. Germline CDR1 FNHDT, CDR2 SITEND (reference sequence). The sequenced CDR3 bases are TGTGCCAGCAGTATGGGGGGGCGCGAC. It yields the protein CASSMGGRD. The whole CDR3 sequence is CASSMGGRDTQYF. The full variable domain, in which reference TRBV19 and TRBJ2-5 provide the parts outside the CDR3, is GGIITQTPKFLIGQEGQKLTLKCQQNFNHDTMYWYRQDSGKGLRLIYYSITENDLQKGDLSEGYDASREKKSSFSLTVTSAQKNEMAVFLCASSMGGRDTQYFGPGTRLLVL.

Ten or more counts support this clone. Gene names are mouse gene names. The sequenced fragment ends 4 residues before the CDR3 boundary, so the rest is inferred from the germline J gene. The rearrangement links TRBV13-3 to TRBJ2-7, with a possible D match to TRBD1 (5 bases). Germline CDR1 and CDR2: NNHDY and SYVADS. This CDR3 spans 13 amino acids. V gave up 3 bases and J gave up 1 base, with 8 bases separating them. The CDR3 loop reads CASSGRQSYEQYF. CDR3 bases read: TGTGCCAGCAGTGGAAGACAGTCCTAT.